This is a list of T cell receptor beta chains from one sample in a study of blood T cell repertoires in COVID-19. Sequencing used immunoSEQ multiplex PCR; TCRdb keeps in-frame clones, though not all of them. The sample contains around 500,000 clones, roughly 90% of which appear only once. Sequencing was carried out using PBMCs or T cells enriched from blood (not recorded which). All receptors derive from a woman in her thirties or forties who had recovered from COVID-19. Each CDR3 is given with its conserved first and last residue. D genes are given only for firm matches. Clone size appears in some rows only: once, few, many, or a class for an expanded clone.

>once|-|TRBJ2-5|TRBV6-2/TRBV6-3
CASSPAKTQYF
TGTGCCAGCAGCCCAGCGAAGACCCAGTACTTC
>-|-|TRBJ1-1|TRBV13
CASSFPSDTYEAFF
TGTGCCAGCAGCTTTCCCTCGGACACTTATGAAGCTTTCTTT
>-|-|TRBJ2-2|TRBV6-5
CASRLTTGELFF
TGTGCCAGCAGATTGACAACCGGGGAGCTGTTTTTT
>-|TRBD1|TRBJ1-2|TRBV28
CASSSGQGYGYTF
TGTGCCAGCAGTTCCGGACAGGGCTATGGCTACACCTTC
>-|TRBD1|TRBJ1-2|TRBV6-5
CASSRDRVISGYTF
TGTGCCAGCAGTCGGGACAGGGTGATAAGTGGCTACACCTTC
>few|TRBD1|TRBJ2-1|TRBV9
CASSPGQGVGQSEQFF
TGTGCCAGCAGCCCGGGACAGGGGGTTGGACAAAGTGAGCAGTTCTTC
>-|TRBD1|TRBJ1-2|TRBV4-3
CASSQDKRDRGLITF
TGCGCCAGCAGCCAAGATAAGCGGGACAGGGGGCTAATCACCTTC
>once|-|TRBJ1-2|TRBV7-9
CASSFNPYLGEGYGYTF
TGTGCCAGCAGCTTCAACCCTTACCTAGGGGAAGGTTATGGCTACACCTTC
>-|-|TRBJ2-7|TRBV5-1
CASSLDYYEQYF
TGCGCCAGCAGCTTGGATTACTACGAGCAGTACTTC
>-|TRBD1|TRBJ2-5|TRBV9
CASSATGGETQYF
TGTGCCAGCAGCGCAACAGGGGGGGAGACCCAGTACTTC
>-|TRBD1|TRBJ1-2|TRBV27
CASSLTVGQGSVYGYTF
TGTGCCAGCAGTTTAACGGTCGGACAGGGGAGTGTATATGGCTACACCTTC
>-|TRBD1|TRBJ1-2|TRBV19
CASSSDRADYGYTF
TGTGCCAGTAGTTCCGACAGGGCTGACTATGGCTACACCTTC
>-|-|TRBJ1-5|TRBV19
CASSTFTTPNQPQHF
TGTGCCAGTAGTACTTTCACGACACCCAATCAGCCCCAGCATTTT
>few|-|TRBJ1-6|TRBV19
CASSARDNYSPLHF
TGTGCCAGTAGTGCCCGGGACAACTACTCACCCCTCCACTTT
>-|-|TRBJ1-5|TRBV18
CASSPLRGSVGNQPQHF
TGTGCCAGCTCACCACTGAGAGGGAGTGTGGGCAATCAGCCCCAGCATTTT
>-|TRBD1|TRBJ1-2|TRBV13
CASSSAGTGANYGYTF
TGTGCCAGCAGCTCGGCCGGGACAGGGGCTAACTATGGCTACACCTTC
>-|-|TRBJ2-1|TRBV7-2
CASSRPYQTAYNEQFF
TGTGCCAGCAGCCGGCCCTACCAAACAGCTTACAATGAGCAGTTCTTC
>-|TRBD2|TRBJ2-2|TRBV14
CASSQARRGTGELFF
TGTGCCAGCAGCCAAGCGAGGCGGGGGACCGGGGAGCTGTTTTTT
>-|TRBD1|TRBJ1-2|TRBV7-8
CASSIQGGDYGYTF
TGTGCCAGCAGCATACAGGGGGGGGACTATGGCTACACCTTC
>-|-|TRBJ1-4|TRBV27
CASSLNRNEKLFF
TGTGCCAGCAGTTTAAACAGGAACGAAAAACTGTTTTTT
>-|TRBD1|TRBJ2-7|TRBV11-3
CASSLDRGRGYEQYF
TGTGCCAGCAGCTTAGATCGAGGCAGGGGGTACGAGCAGTACTTC
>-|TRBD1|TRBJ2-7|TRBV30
CAWSVEFWDREYEQYF
TGTGCCTGGAGTGTAGAATTCTGGGACAGGGAATACGAGCAGTACTTC
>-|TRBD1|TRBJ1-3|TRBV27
CASSPRSRGLSSGNTIYF
TGTGCCAGCAGTCCCCGGTCGAGGGGGCTAAGCTCTGGAAACACCATATATTTT
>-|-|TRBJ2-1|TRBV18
CASSPNGYSYNEQFF
TGTGCCAGCTCACCTAACGGGTACTCCTACAATGAGCAGTTCTTC
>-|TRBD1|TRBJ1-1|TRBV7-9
CASSASRGQGDTEAFF
TGTGCCAGCAGCGCAAGCCGCGGACAGGGAGACACTGAAGCTTTCTTT
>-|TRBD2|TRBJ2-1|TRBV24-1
CATSDAASLAGGVNEQFF
TGTGCCACCAGTGATGCCGCCTCACTAGCGGGAGGTGTCAATGAGCAGTTCTTC
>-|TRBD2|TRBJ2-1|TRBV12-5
CASGLVLSSGTFNEQFF
TGTGCTAGTGGTTTGGTTCTCTCCAGCGGGACTTTCAATGAGCAGTTCTTC
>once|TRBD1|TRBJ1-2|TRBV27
CASSLTGAGYGYTF
TGTGCCAGCAGTTTAACAGGGGCGGGCTATGGCTACACCTTC
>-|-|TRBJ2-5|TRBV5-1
CASSSQNSQETQYF
TGCGCCAGCAGCTCACAAAACAGCCAAGAGACCCAGTACTTC
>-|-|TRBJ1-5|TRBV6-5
CASSYSQEGQPQHF
TGTGCCAGCAGTTACTCCCAGGAAGGACAGCCCCAGCATTTT
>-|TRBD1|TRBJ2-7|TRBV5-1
CASSVGRTGYYEQYF
TGCGCCAGCAGCGTAGGAAGGACAGGGTACTACGAGCAGTACTTC
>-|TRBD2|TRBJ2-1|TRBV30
CAWRASGRHEQFF
TGTGCCTGGAGGGCTAGCGGGAGGCATGAGCAGTTCTTC
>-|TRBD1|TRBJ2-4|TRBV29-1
CSGVQGDKNIQYF
TGCAGCGGGGTCCAGGGGGACAAAAACATTCAGTACTTC
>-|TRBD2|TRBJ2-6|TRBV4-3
CASSQADSGRAVGANVLTF
TGCGCCAGCAGCCAAGCGGATAGCGGGAGGGCTGTCGGGGCCAACGTCCTGACTTTC
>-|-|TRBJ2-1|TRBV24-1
CATTQGGGSYNEQFF
TGTGCCACCACCCAAGGGGGGGGATCCTACAATGAGCAGTTCTTC
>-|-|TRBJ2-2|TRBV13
CASSPTVGGAVTGELFF
TGTGCCAGCAGCCCGACCGTAGGCGGAGCGGTTACCGGGGAGCTGTTTTTT
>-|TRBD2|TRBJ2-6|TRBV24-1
CATSDPRLGGKSSGANVLTF
TGTGCCACCAGTGATCCCCGACTCGGGGGGAAGAGCTCTGGGGCCAACGTCCTGACTTTC
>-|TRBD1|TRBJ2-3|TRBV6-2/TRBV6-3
CASSYPSTGPETDTQYF
TGTGCCAGCAGTTACCCATCGACAGGGCCGGAGACAGATACGCAGTATTTT
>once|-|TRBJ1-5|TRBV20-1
CSASAGGNQPQHF
TGCAGTGCTAGTGCAGGGGGCAATCAGCCCCAGCATTTT
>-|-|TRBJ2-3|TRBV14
CASSASGGGTQYF
TGTGCCAGCAGCGCTTCAGGGGGAGGTACGCAGTATTTT
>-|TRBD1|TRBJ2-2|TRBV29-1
CSALRRDRGTGELFF
TGCAGCGCCTTACGCCGGGACAGGGGGACCGGGGAGCTGTTTTTT
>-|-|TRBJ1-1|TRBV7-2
CASSVFRDTEAFF
TGTGCCAGCAGCGTGTTCAGGGACACTGAAGCTTTCTTT
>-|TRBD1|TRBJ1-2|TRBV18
CASSPSGTGEGYGYTF
TGTGCCAGCTCACCCTCCGGGACAGGGGAAGGCTATGGCTACACCTTC
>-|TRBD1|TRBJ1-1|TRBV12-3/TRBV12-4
CASSFQLGQEAFF
TGTGCCAGCAGTTTTCAGTTGGGACAGGAAGCTTTCTTT
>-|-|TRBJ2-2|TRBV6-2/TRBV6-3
CASSYGGGMNTGELFF
TGTGCCAGCAGTTACGGGGGCGGAATGAACACCGGGGAGCTGTTTTTT
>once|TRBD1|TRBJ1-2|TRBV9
CASSVAGGVDGYTF
TGTGCCAGCAGCGTAGCAGGGGGCGTAGACGGCTACACCTTC
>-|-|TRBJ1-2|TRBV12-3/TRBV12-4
CASRSGVNYGYTF
TGTGCCAGCAGGAGCGGGGTAAACTATGGCTACACCTTC
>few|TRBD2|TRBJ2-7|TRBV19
CASSIGGLAGFGEQYF
TGTGCCAGTAGTATAGGTGGACTAGCGGGATTCGGCGAGCAGTACTTC
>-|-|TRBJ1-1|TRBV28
CASSSGGTVMNTEAFF
TGTGCCAGCAGTTCCGGGGGGACCGTCATGAACACTGAAGCTTTCTTT
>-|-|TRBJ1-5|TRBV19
CASSIADYSNQPQHF
TGTGCCAGTAGTATAGCCGACTATAGCAATCAGCCCCAGCATTTT
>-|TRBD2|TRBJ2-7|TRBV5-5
CASSLVGGTYEQYF
TGTGCCAGCAGCTTGGTGGGAGGGACCTACGAGCAGTACTTC
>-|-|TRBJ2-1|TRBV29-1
CSVERGTNHNEQFF
TGCAGCGTTGAAAGGGGGACTAATCACAATGAGCAGTTCTTC
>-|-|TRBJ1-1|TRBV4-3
CASSQDLGSGANTEAFF
TGCGCCAGCAGCCAAGATCTCGGGTCAGGGGCCAACACTGAAGCTTTCTTT
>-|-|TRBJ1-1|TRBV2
CASRLQGSTEAFF
TGTGCCAGCAGACTCCAGGGGAGCACTGAAGCTTTCTTT
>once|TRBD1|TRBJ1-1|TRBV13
CASSPGGTEAFF
TGTGCCAGCTCGCCAGGGGGGACTGAAGCTTTCTTT
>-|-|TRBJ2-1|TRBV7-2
CASSLVNGENEQFF
TGTGCCAGCAGCTTAGTGAACGGGGAAAATGAGCAGTTCTTC
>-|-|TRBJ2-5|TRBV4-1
CASSQDQEGEETQYF
TGCGCCAGCAGCCAAGATCAAGAGGGAGAGGAGACCCAGTACTTC
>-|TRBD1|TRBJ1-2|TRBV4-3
CASSLNTRGQRYGYTF
TGCGCCAGCAGCCTTAACACCAGGGGGCAGAGGTATGGCTACACCTTC
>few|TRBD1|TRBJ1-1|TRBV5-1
CASSLGDRGYMNTEAFF
TGCGCCAGCAGCTTGGGGGACAGGGGTTATATGAACACTGAAGCTTTCTTT